Shown below are 16 T cell receptor beta chains from a single sample sequenced in a study of PD-L1 blockade in urothelial cancer. TCRdb keeps only in-frame clones here, not all; method: immunoSEQ multiplex PCR. The data contain roughly 50,000 clones, more than 80% of them singletons. Time point described: peripheral blood 6 weeks after treatment start. Sequencing used PBMCs, obtained around atezolizumab (anti-PD-L1) treatment. The receptors were sampled from a man between 65 and 80 years old with urothelial cancer.

The gene calls are TRBV28 and TRBJ2-7, with D perhaps matching TRBD1 (5 bases). V lost 3 bases, J lost 2 bases, and 11 bases lay in between. From germline, CDR1 is MDHEN and CDR2 SYDVKM. CDR3 length equals 14 residues. The CDR3 bases are TGTGCCAGCAGTTTCCCCCCGACAGCCTACGAGCAGTACTTC. The encoded protein is CASSFPPTAYEQYF.

V is TRBV10-3 and J is TRBJ2-2; TRBD2 matches 10 bases. CDR3 length: 16 residues. CDR1 and CDR2 (germline): ENHRY, SYGVKD. V was pared by 0 bases and J by 8 bases, with 6 bases of the junction left unmatched. In DNA, the CDR3 is TGTGCCATCAGTGAGTCGCTAGCGGGGGAAGGAGGGGAGCTGTTTTTT. It is translated as CAISESLAGEGGELFF.

Comment on this clone: The junction shows a germline mismatch at one end, possibly a read error. The chain couples TRBV7-7 to TRBJ2-3; perhaps TRBD2 as D (6 bases). Germline lookup yields CDR1 SSHAT and CDR2 FNYEAQ (reference sequence). The length of the CDR3 is 14 residues. The CDR3 region has the DNA TGTGCTAGCAGCTTAGCGGAGGGCACAGATACGCAGTATTTT. It codes for CASSLAEGTDTQYF. The whole variable domain, remainder taken from reference TRBV7-7 and TRBJ2-3, is GAGVSQSPRYKVTKRGQDVTLRCDPISSHATLYWYQQALGQGPEFLTYFNYEAQPDKSGLPSDRFSAERPEGSISTLTIQRTEQRDSAMYRCASSLAEGTDTQYFGPGTRLTVL.

V and J are TRBV11-3 and TRBJ2-7, with 7 bases aligning to TRBD1. The germline V gene encodes CDR1 SGHNT and CDR2 YENEEA. V lost 1 base and J lost 4; bases outside the gene matches: 7. The CDR3 totals 15 residues. Here the CDR3 reads CASSLGGTDYYEQYF. The DNA of the CDR3 is TGTGCCAGCAGCTTAGGGGGGACAGACTATTACGAGCAGTACTTC. Variable domain in full (rest from reference TRBV11-3 and TRBJ2-7): EAGVVQSPRYKIIEKKQPVAFWCNPISGHNTLYWYLQNLGQGPELLIRYENEEAVDDSQLPKDRFSAERLKGVDSTLKIQPAELGDSAVYLCASSLGGTDYYEQYFGPGTRLTVT.

The chain has TRBV5-6 and TRBJ2-3; 10 nucleotides match TRBD1. Trimming at V came to 5 bases and at J to 2 bases, leaving 5 bases not matched to a gene. Germline V gene sequence: CDR1 SGHDT, CDR2 YYEEEE. The CDR3 extends over 15 amino acids. CDR3 protein: CASSRGTGVTDTQYF. CDR3 sequence (DNA): TGTGCCAGCAGTCGTGGGACAGGGGTCACAGATACGCAGTATTTT.

The sample holds one count of this clone. The V call is TRBV18, the J call TRBJ1-5; 7 nucleotides agree with TRBD1. CDR1 and CDR2 (germline): KGHSH, LQKENI. The CDR3 contains 16 residues. Trimming cost V 3 bases and J 6 bases; bases outside gene matches: 11. The CDR3 sequence: CASSPGTAKKGQPQHF. The CDR3 coding sequence is TGTGCCAGCTCACCCGGGACAGCTAAAAAGGGTCAGCCCCAGCATTTT.

The gene calls are TRBV10-2 and TRBJ2-7; the D is unclear. The CDR3 extends over 14 amino acids. CDR1 WSHSY and CDR2 SAAADI come from the germline V gene. Trimming removed 0 bases from V and 1 base from J, with 7 bases in between. CDR3 residues: CASSESIESYEQYF. In nucleotides, the CDR3 is TGCGCCAGCAGTGAGTCCATAGAATCCTACGAGCAGTACTTC.

This rearrangement joins TRBV19 to TRBJ1-2; 9 nucleotides match TRBD1. CDR1 is LNHDA and CDR2 is SQIVND in the germline V gene (reference sequence). Trimming cost V 7 bases and J 2 bases; bases outside gene matches: 5. The CDR3 is 14 amino acids. CDR3 bases: TGTGCCAGTAAGGAGGACAGGGGAAACTATGGCTACACCTTC. Translating gives CASKEDRGNYGYTF.

The J gene is TRBJ2-5, the V gene TRBV2; 8 positions agree with TRBD2. After removal of 6 bases from V and 1 base from J, the junction contained 7 bases not matched to a gene. In germline, CDR1 is SNHLY, CDR2 FYNNEI. CDR3 length: 15 amino acids. The CDR3 is CASRRSGISQETQYF. Here the CDR3 DNA reads TGTGCCAGCAGACGTAGCGGGATCTCCCAAGAGACCCAGTACTTC.

The chain links TRBV28 to TRBJ1-1; 8 nucleotides align to TRBD1. Germline V gene sequence: CDR1 MDHEN, CDR2 SYDVKM. This CDR3 has 14 residues. Trimming cost V 5 bases and J 6 bases; bases outside gene matches: 8. CDR3: CASSDGQGKAEAFF. DNA of the CDR3: TGTGCCAGCAGTGACGGACAGGGAAAGGCTGAAGCTTTCTTT.

The genes are TRBV9 and TRBJ2-3; D perhaps matches TRBD2 (6 bases). Germline CDR1 SGDLS, CDR2 YYNGEE. V gave up 3 bases and J gave up 1 base, with 9 bases separating them. The CDR3 covers 14 residues. The DNA for the CDR3 is TGTGCCAGCAGCGAAGGAGGGGGCACAGATACGCAGTATTTT. This sequence encodes CASSEGGGTDTQYF.

The V and J genes are TRBV1 and TRBJ2-3; the DNA was not compared with TRBD1, the D call given in the table. TRBV1 is labeled a pseudogene. The CDR3 has 15 residues. Here the CDR3 reads CTSSQVRALGRTQYF. In DNA, the CDR3 is TGCACCAGCAGCCAAGTTCGGGCGTTGGGGCGAACGCAGTATTTT.

In its sample, this clone was seen once. The gene calls are TRBV11-2 and TRBJ2-1; 10 bases are shared with TRBD2. The CDR3 contains 15 residues. The germline V gene has CDR1 SGHAT and CDR2 FQNNGV. After removal of 3 bases from V and 5 bases from J, the junction contained 4 bases not matched to a gene. The CDR3 here is CASSLGTSANNEQFF. The DNA for the CDR3 is TGTGCCAGCAGCTTGGGGACTAGCGCCAACAATGAGCAGTTCTTC.

The chain carries TRBV27 and TRBJ2-1, with unresolved D. The V and J ends lost 7 bases and 0 bases respectively, with 7 bases between them. CDR3 size: 13 residues. Germline V gene sequence: CDR1 MNHEY, CDR2 SMNVEV (reference sequence). CDR3 sequence: CASKTNSYNEQFF. The CDR3 DNA is TGTGCCAGCAAGACAAACTCCTACAATGAGCAGTTCTTC.

This chain connects TRBV6-6 to TRBJ2-1, with 11 bases identical to TRBD2. The trim removed 3 bases at V and 10 bases at J, leaving 11 bases unmatched. CDR3 length: 16 residues. CDR1 is MNHNY, CDR2 SVGAGI, per germline (reference sequence). This CDR3 is CASSYTRLAGNQEQFF. CDR3 in DNA: TGTGCCAGCAGTTATACAAGACTAGCGGGAAATCAAGAGCAGTTCTTC.

The gene calls are TRBV5-1 and TRBJ2-1; D possibly corresponds to TRBD2 (6 bases). The CDR3 contains 16 residues. V lost 4 bases to trimming and J lost 0 bases, with 14 bases between them. The V gene's germline CDR1 is SGHRS and CDR2 YFSETQ. CDR3 amino acids: CASSPAGTGSYNEQFF. The CDR3 DNA reads as TGCGCCAGCAGCCCAGCCGGGACTGGCTCCTACAATGAGCAGTTCTTC. The entire variable domain, with the rest obtained from reference TRBV5-1 and TRBJ2-1, is as follows: KAGVTQTPRYLIKTRGQQVTLSCSPISGHRSVSWYQQTPGQGLQFLFEYFSETQRNKGNFPGRFSGRQFSNSRSEMNVSTLELGDSALYLCASSPAGTGSYNEQFFGPGTRLTVL.